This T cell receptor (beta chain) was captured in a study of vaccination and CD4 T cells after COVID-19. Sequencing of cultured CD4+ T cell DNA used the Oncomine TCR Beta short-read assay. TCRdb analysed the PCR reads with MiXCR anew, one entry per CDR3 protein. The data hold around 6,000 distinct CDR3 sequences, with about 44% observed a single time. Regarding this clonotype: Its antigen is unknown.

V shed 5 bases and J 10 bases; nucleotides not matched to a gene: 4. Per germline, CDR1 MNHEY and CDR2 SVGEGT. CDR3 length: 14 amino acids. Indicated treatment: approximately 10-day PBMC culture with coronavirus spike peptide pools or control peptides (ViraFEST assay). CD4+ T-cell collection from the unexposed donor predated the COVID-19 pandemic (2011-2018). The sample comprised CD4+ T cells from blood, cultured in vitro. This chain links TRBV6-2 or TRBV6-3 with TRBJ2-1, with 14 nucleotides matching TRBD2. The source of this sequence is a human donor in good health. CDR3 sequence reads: CASSQGLAGGEQFF. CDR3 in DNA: TGTGCCAGCAGTCAAGGACTAGCGGGGGGAGAGCAGTTCTTC.